This T cell receptor beta chain was recorded in a study of Ad26.COV2.S vaccination and SARS-CoV-2 variants. The data were produced by immunoSEQ multiplex PCR, yet TCRdb's version contains in-frame clones alone and is incomplete. The data contain roughly 140,000 clones, 80% to 90% of them seen just once; the ten biggest clones take up approximately 5.1%. Trimming stripped 1 base from V and 1 base from J, with 11 bases between. CDR1 MGHRA and CDR2 YSYEKL come from the germline V gene. CDR3 length: 17 amino acids. Study-wide findings and caveats: It was found that vaccine and placebo recipients had similar non-spike TCR breadth.

This clone was counted ten times or more. Its antigen remains unknown. This TCR came from a human donor who had recovered from COVID-19. This rearrangement joins TRBV4-1 to TRBJ1-6; D possibly corresponds to TRBD1 (5 bases). The source was peripheral blood, collected after recovery from COVID-19. CDR3: CASSQGDAGSYNSPLHF. The CDR3 DNA follows: TGCGCCAGCAGCCAAGGAGATGCAGGGTCCTATAATTCACCCCTCCACTTT.